The rows below give T cell receptor beta chains drawn from one sample of a study of siplizumab effects on memory and regulatory T cells. The data were produced by immunoSEQ multiplex PCR, yet TCRdb's version contains in-frame clones alone and is incomplete. The sample lists about 72,000 clones, about 89% seen once, with roughly 28% in the top ten. Sequencing was done on a sample of CD8+ T cells sorted from blood. These receptor sequences come from a human donor in good health. Each CDR3 is given with its conserved first and last residue. Fields, in order: V gene, D gene, CDR3 protein. A D gene is named only where the DNA matches it firmly.

>TRBV27|-
CASSFADTQYF
>TRBV29-1|TRBD1
CSVGRQGWNTEAFF
>TRBV5-1|-
CASSFDAGGLHDTGELFF
>TRBV21-1|-
CASSKAEGRTEAFF
>TRBV5-4|TRBD1
CASSPRQGLNYGYTF
>TRBV4-1|-
CASSQDGTEVATNEKLFF
>TRBV11-2|-
CASSLGGLTEAFF
>TRBV11-2|-
CASSLGTSNTGELFF
>TRBV2|-
CARSEMGSYNEQFF
>TRBV5-5|-
CASSPGLNNEQFF
>TRBV25-1|-
CASLGRGIYEQYF
>TRBV7-2|-
CASNPKTGPATEAFF
>TRBV11-3|-
CASSSSKTYEQYF
>TRBV19|TRBD2
CASSPMRRETGELFF
>TRBV4-1|TRBD1
CASGPGQGTYEQYF
>TRBV6-5|-
CASRRAYEQYF
>TRBV14|TRBD2
CASSQLAGPYTDTQYF
>TRBV4-1|-
CASSQVLQIFNTEAFF
>TRBV14|TRBD1
CASSQLPTGDPGYTF
>TRBV4-1|TRBD2
CASSQVWDEGLAEETQYF
>TRBV7-6|TRBD2
CASSLGYSGGYNEQFF
>TRBV27|-
CASSLTPRASFYEQYF
>TRBV6-5|-
CASTGQPYTGELFF
>TRBV6-1|TRBD2
CASSVAGAYEQYF
>TRBV19|-
CASTLIKGGNYGYTF
>TRBV4-1|-
CASSQQRNGYEQYF
>TRBV9|-
CASSVVGTGELFF
>TRBV5-1|-
CASSLVAETTDTQYF
>TRBV19|TRBD1
CASSPSTGPSYEQYF
>TRBV7-3|-
CASSLATSYEQYF
>TRBV7-9|TRBD2
CASSHFRTSGTDTQYF
>TRBV9|-
CASSAPLHETQYF
>TRBV5-5|-
CASSPRAPSQAIYEQYF
>TRBV14|-
CASSQLGLREKLFF
>TRBV23-1|TRBD1
CASSQWRTGPVDEQFF
>TRBV27|-
CASSLAADYEQYF
>TRBV14|-
CASSQGVSSYNEQFF
>TRBV27|TRBD1
CASSPGQGREYF
>TRBV12-5|-
CASVPRDTAYEQYF
>TRBV6-4|-
CASTSGLYGVTEAFF
>TRBV9|-
CASSSIGPGETQYF
>TRBV27|-
CASSFFPAQGDEQYF
>TRBV7-9|TRBD1
CASSSYLFTGVHRNYGYTF
>TRBV11-1|-
CASSLWDAYNEQFF
>TRBV6-4|TRBD2
CASSDSVGGAGDTQYF